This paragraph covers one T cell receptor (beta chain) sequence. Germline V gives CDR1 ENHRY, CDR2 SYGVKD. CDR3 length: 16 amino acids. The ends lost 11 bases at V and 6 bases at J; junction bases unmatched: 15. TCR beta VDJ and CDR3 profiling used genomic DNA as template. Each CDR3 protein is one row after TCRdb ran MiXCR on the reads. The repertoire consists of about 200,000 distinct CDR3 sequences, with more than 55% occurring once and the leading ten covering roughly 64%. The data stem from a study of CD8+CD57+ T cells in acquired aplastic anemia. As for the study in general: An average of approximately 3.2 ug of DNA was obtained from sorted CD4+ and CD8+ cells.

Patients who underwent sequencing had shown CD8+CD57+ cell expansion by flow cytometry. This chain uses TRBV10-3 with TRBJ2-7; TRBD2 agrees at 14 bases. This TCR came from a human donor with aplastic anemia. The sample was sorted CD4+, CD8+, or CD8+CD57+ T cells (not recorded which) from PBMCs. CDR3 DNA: TGTGCCTCCAAAATGGGGATGACTAGCGGGGGGGGCGAGCAGTACTTC. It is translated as CASKMGMTSGGGEQYF.